The next 26 T cell receptor beta chains were all read from a single sample in a study of neoadjuvant anti-PD-1 for oral cavity cancer. Assay used: immunoSEQ multiplex PCR; TCRdb lists only in-frame clones, some missing. The sample records 13,000 to 15,000 clones, 70% to 75% being singletons. As for time point: after neoadjuvant nivolumab, at surgical resection. The sample consisted of PBMCs, taken after nivolumab (anti-PD-1) treatment. All receptors come from a person aged 35-79 years with oral cavity squamous cell carcinoma.

This chain joins TRBV7-3 and TRBJ2-1; D call uncertain. Germline CDR1 is SGHTA and CDR2 is FQGTGA. Trimming took off 5 bases at V and 10 bases at J, with 9 bases between the two ends. The CDR3 totals 11 residues. The CDR3 DNA is TGTGCCAGCAGCGCCGGAAGGGAGCAGTTCTTC. Translating gives CASSAGREQFF.

This CDR3 reads CAWMRVRGNTEAFF. Here the CDR3 DNA reads TGTGCCTGGATGAGGGTAAGGGGTAACACTGAAGCTTTCTTT. The rearrangement joins TRBV30 to TRBJ1-1; the D gene is possibly TRBD1 (5 bases). Trimming shortened V by 4 bases and J by 2 bases, and 14 bases separated the two germline ends. The CDR3 runs 14 residues. Per germline, CDR1 GTSNPN and CDR2 SVGIG (reference sequence).

The V and J genes are TRBV30 and TRBJ1-5, with D tentatively TRBD1 (6 bases). V gave up 2 bases and J gave up 5 bases, with 10 bases separating them. Germline V gene lookup returns CDR1 GTSNPN and CDR2 SVGIG (reference sequence). This CDR3 region has 13 residues. This CDR3 reads CAWSRSGDQPQHF. As DNA, the CDR3 is TGTGCCTGGAGTAGGTCAGGGGATCAGCCCCAGCATTTT.

V is TRBV11-2 and J is TRBJ2-3, with D possibly matching TRBD2 (5 bases). The CDR3 covers 15 residues. V was cut by 4 bases and J by 0 bases, with 11 bases left in between. Per germline, CDR1 SGHAT and CDR2 FQNNGV. The chain's CDR3 is CASSSGGLSTDTQYF. CDR3 nucleotide sequence: TGTGCCAGCAGCTCAGGTGGACTTAGCACAGATACGCAGTATTTT.

The chain carries TRBV7-9 and TRBJ1-1; the match to TRBD1 covers 7 bases. The CDR3 extends over 16 amino acids. Germline V gives CDR1 SEHNR, CDR2 FQNEAQ (reference sequence). Unmatched junction bases numbered 7, after V lost 1 base and J lost 2 bases. The CDR3 region is CASSLGLGTVNTEAFF. The CDR3 region has the DNA TGTGCCAGCAGCTTAGGACTGGGGACAGTAAACACTGAAGCTTTCTTT.

In its sample, this clone was seen once. The V gene is TRBV20-1, the J gene TRBJ1-5, with no clear D. Trimming left V 5 bases short and J 9 bases short, with 11 bases between. Looked up from germline, CDR1 is DFQATT and CDR2 is SNEGSKA (reference sequence). CDR3 length: 11 amino acids. CDR3 protein: CSALEVGPQHF. The CDR3 region has the DNA TGCAGTGCTCTCGAGGTTGGGCCCCAGCATTTT.

This rearrangement joins TRBV5-1 to TRBJ1-2, with D maybe TRBD1 (5 bases). This CDR3 comprises 13 residues. CDR1 SGHRS and CDR2 YFSETQ come from the germline V gene. Deletions cut 4 bases from V and 8 bases from J, with 15 bases between. The CDR3 DNA reads as TGCGCCAGCAGCATGGGGACCATGGGAGGCTACACCTTC. This gives the protein CASSMGTMGGYTF.

The chain joins TRBV30 to TRBJ2-5; TRBD1 or TRBD2 may be the D gene (5 bases each). Trimming removed 2 bases from V and 2 bases from J, with 18 bases in between. Germline V gene data show CDR1 as GTSNPN and CDR2 as SVGIG (reference sequence). This CDR3 is 16 amino acids long. CDR3 coding DNA: TGTGCCTGGAGTACGGGGACGAACTCATTACAAGAGACCCAGTACTTC. This codes for CAWSTGTNSLQETQYF.

V and J are TRBV2 and TRBJ2-5, with 8 bases lining up with TRBD1. V shed 7 bases, J shed 5 bases, and the junction held 9 bases outside the gene matches. From germline, CDR1 is SNHLY and CDR2 FYNNEI. The CDR3 contains 14 residues. The CDR3 sequence: CASTGQGSSETQYF. For the CDR3, the DNA is TGTGCCAGCACTGGACAGGGCTCTTCCGAGACCCAGTACTTC.

The chain carries TRBV10-1 and TRBJ2-7, with TRBD1 matching over 7 bases. The ends lost 2 bases at V and 2 bases at J; junction bases unmatched: 12. Germline CDR1 reads WNHNN; CDR2 reads SYGVQD (reference sequence). The CDR3 has 17 amino acids. The CDR3 protein is CASSETLTGATTYEQYF. For the CDR3, the DNA is TGCGCCAGCAGTGAGACCCTAACAGGGGCGACTACCTACGAGCAGTACTTC.

The gene calls are TRBV6-5 and TRBJ2-7; a possible D gene is TRBD2 (6 bases). V lost 5 bases and J lost 4, with 12 bases in between. Germline-derived CDR1 and CDR2 are MNHEY and SVGAGI. The CDR3 extends over 13 amino acids. CDR3 bases: TGTGCCAGCAGTAGACTAGGCAAGTACGAGCAGTACTTC. Amino acids: CASSRLGKYEQYF.

The chain employs TRBV5-4 and TRBJ2-7; the D gene is possibly TRBD2 (6 bases). CDR1 is SGHNT, CDR2 YYREEE, per germline (reference sequence). The CDR3 is 16 amino acids. Trimming stripped 0 bases from V and 0 bases from J, with 13 bases between. CDR3 protein: CASSLARGLSSYEQYF. The CDR3 DNA reads as TGTGCCAGCAGCTTGGCGAGGGGACTGAGCTCCTACGAGCAGTACTTC.

This clone was seen only a few times. The chain is built from TRBV5-6 and TRBJ1-5; possibly TRBD1 for D (5 bases). V was shortened by 3 bases and J by 7 bases, with 20 bases between the two germline ends. This CDR3 comprises 16 residues. Germline V gene data show CDR1 as SGHDT and CDR2 as YYEEEE. The CDR3 is CASSSSGTKGRQPQHF. The CDR3 DNA reads as TGTGCCAGCAGCTCCTCCGGGACTAAGGGGCGGCAGCCCCAGCATTTT.

This chain links TRBV7-3 with TRBJ1-2; TRBD1 agrees at 8 bases. V lost 5 bases and J lost 6; bases outside the gene matches: 14. The CDR3 has 16 amino acids. Germline CDR1 reads SGHTA; CDR2 reads FQGTGA. CDR3 bases: TGTGCCAGCAGCCCTAACCCGGGACAGGCCCCGAATGGCTACACCTTC. Translation gives CASSPNPGQAPNGYTF.

V and J are TRBV29-1 and TRBJ2-1; D is ambiguous. CDR1 is SQVTM, CDR2 ANQGSEA, per germline. CDR3 length equals 13 residues. Trimming cost V 3 bases and J 5 bases, with 11 bases left between them. The CDR3 DNA sequence: TGCAGCGTTGATCCCCGCCGCAACAATGAGCAGTTCTTC. Its translation: CSVDPRRNNEQFF.

The rearrangement uses TRBV27 and TRBJ2-7; D is unclear. Per the germline V gene, CDR1 is MNHEY and CDR2 is SMNVEV (reference sequence). V lost 9 bases and J lost 2, with 20 bases in between. This CDR3 comprises 15 residues. The DNA of the CDR3 is TGTGCCAGTAGTGGATCCGGGCGCATACCCTACGAGCAGTACTTC. It is translated as CASSGSGRIPYEQYF.

The J gene is TRBJ2-3, the V gene TRBV6-1; 7 bases agree with TRBD2. Germline CDR1 reads MNHNS; CDR2 reads SASEGT. The V segment lost 0 bases and the J segment 3 bases; nucleotides outside the gene matches: 6. The CDR3 totals 16 residues. CDR3 bases: TGTGCCAGCAGTGAAGCTCGCGGGGGACTTACAGATACGCAGTATTTT. Translation gives CASSEARGGLTDTQYF.

V is TRBV6-6 and J is TRBJ2-5; no clear D. The CDR3 runs to 11 residues. Germline V gives CDR1 MNHNY, CDR2 SVGAGI (reference sequence). V gave up 2 bases and J gave up 5 bases, with 3 bases separating them. The CDR3 sequence: CASSYGETQYF. The CDR3 DNA is TGTGCCAGCAGTTACGGTGAGACCCAGTACTTC.

The chain combines TRBV6-5 with TRBJ1-2, with no clear D. Looked up from germline, CDR1 is MNHEY and CDR2 is SVGAGI. V was cut by 6 bases and J by 8 bases, with 22 bases left in between. The CDR3 spans 15 residues. This CDR3 reads CASRDGRTGIGGYTF. The DNA for the CDR3 is TGTGCCAGCAGAGACGGCCGGACGGGAATTGGCGGCTACACCTTC.

The chain carries TRBV27 and TRBJ1-2; D is uncertain. The germline V gene encodes CDR1 MNHEY and CDR2 SMNVEV (reference sequence). The CDR3 runs to 15 residues. V lost 4 bases, J lost 0 bases, and 12 bases lay in between. The CDR3 loop is CASSSYTIPNYGYTF. The CDR3 DNA reads TGTGCCAGCAGTTCGTATACAATACCTAACTATGGCTACACCTTC.

In its sample, this clone was seen a few times. The CDR3 protein is CASSDRSAGELFF. CDR3 in DNA: TGTGCCAGCAGTGATAGATCCGCCGGGGAGCTGTTTTTT. The chain employs TRBV2 and TRBJ2-2; the D is unclear. Germline V gene sequence: CDR1 SNHLY, CDR2 FYNNEI. V dropped 3 bases and J dropped 6 bases, with 8 bases sitting between them. The CDR3 covers 13 residues.

This chain connects TRBV14 to TRBJ1-5; 9 bases map to TRBD1. The CDR3 loop spans 15 amino acids. Germline V gives CDR1 SGHDN, CDR2 FVKESK. V gave up 4 bases and J gave up 1 base; unmatched junction bases: 2. The CDR3 reads CASSLGQGSNQPQHF. For the CDR3, the DNA is TGTGCCAGCAGCCTGGGACAGGGAAGCAATCAGCCCCAGCATTTT.

About this clone: One end of the junction varies from germline; a read error may be responsible. The CDR3 coding sequence is TGTGCCAGCAGGTTAGGGGAGCAGACCAATCAGCCCCAGCATTTT. It specifies CASRLGEQTNQPQHF. This rearrangement joins TRBV11-2 to TRBJ1-5, with D perhaps TRBD1 (5 bases). Per the germline V gene, CDR1 is SGHAT and CDR2 is FQNNGV. The CDR3 runs to 15 residues.

V gene TRBV28 combines with J gene TRBJ1-2; D not resolved. V shed 5 bases and J shed 1 base, with 5 bases lying between them. CDR1 MDHEN and CDR2 SYDVKM come from the germline V gene. This CDR3 has 12 residues. The CDR3 DNA is TGTGCCAGCAGTCGTAATAACTATGGCTACACCTTC. Translated: CASSRNNYGYTF.

The chain recombines TRBV29-1 with TRBJ1-2; D remains ambiguous. CDR3 size: 16 residues. V lost 6 bases, J lost 1 base, and 21 bases lay in between. The germline V gene has CDR1 SQVTM and CDR2 ANQGSEA. In DNA, the CDR3 is TGCAGCGTCAGACTTCCCCCGCACCTACTTAACTATGGCTACACCTTC. Protein: CSVRLPPHLLNYGYTF.

The CDR3 DNA is TGTGCCAGCAGCTTAGTGGGGACTAGCGGGAGAGGCACAGATACGCAGTATTTT. This codes for CASSLVGTSGRGTDTQYF. This chain links TRBV11-2 with TRBJ2-3; 14 bases agree with TRBD2. Germline CDR1 SGHAT, CDR2 FQNNGV. CDR3 length: 18 residues. Germline trimming cut 1 base from V and 1 base from J; bases unmatched to any gene: 4.